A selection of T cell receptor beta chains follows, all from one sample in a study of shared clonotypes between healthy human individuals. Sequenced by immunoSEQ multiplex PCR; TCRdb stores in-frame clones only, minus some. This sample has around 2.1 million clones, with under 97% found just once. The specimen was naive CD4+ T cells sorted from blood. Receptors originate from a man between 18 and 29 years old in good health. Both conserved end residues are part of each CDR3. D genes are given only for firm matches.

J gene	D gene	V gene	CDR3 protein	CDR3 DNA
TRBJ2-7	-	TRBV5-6	CASILLDARTYEQYF	TGTGCCAGCATTCTGCTCGACGCCAGGACCTACGAGCAGTACTTC
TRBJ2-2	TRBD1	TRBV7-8	CASSLIGGQGWTGELFF	TGTGCCAGCAGCTTAATTGGGGGACAGGGTTGGACCGGGGAGCTGTTTTTT
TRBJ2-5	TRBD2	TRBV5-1	CASSLGTSGAVETQYF	TGCGCCAGCAGCTTGGGGACTAGCGGAGCTGTGGAGACCCAGTACTTC
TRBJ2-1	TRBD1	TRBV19	CASSLTGTNNEQFF	TGTGCCAGTAGTTTGACAGGGACCAACAATGAGCAGTTCTTC
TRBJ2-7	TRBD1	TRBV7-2	CASSLEGRQGAYEQYF	TGTGCCAGCAGCTTAGAAGGGCGACAGGGGGCTTACGAGCAGTACTTC
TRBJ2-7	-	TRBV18	CASSPLQGGFDEQYF	TGTGCCAGCTCACCCCTGCAGGGGGGTTTCGACGAGCAGTACTTC
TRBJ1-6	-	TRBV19	CASSIALSNSPLHF	TGTGCCAGTAGTATAGCCCTGTCGAATTCACCCCTCCACTTT
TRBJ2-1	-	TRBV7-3	CASSLRGEHNEQFF	TGTGCCAGCAGCTTAAGAGGGGAGCACAATGAGCAGTTCTTC
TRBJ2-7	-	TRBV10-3	CAISESRWTRIYEQYF	TGTGCCATCAGTGAGTCAAGGTGGACGAGGATCTACGAGCAGTACTTC
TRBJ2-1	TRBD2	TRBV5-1	CASSRRGNEQFF	TGCGCCAGCAGCCGGCGGGGGAATGAGCAGTTCTTC
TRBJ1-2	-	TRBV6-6	CASSYSTAYGYTF	TGTGCCAGCAGTTACTCAACAGCTTATGGCTACACCTTC
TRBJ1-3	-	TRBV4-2	CASSQVSFRSSSGNTIYF	TGTGCCAGCAGCCAAGTATCGTTCCGGAGCAGCTCTGGAAACACCATATATTTT
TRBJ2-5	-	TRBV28	CASRTSSLSETQYF	TGTGCCAGCAGGACCTCTTCTCTTTCGGAGACCCAGTACTTC
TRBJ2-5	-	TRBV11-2	CASTKPAASRQETQYF	TGTGCCAGCACTAAGCCGGCGGCGAGTCGTCAAGAGACCCAGTACTTC
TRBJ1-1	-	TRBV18	CASSPRIMNTEAFF	TGTGCCAGCTCACCGCGGATAATGAACACTGAAGCTTTCTTT